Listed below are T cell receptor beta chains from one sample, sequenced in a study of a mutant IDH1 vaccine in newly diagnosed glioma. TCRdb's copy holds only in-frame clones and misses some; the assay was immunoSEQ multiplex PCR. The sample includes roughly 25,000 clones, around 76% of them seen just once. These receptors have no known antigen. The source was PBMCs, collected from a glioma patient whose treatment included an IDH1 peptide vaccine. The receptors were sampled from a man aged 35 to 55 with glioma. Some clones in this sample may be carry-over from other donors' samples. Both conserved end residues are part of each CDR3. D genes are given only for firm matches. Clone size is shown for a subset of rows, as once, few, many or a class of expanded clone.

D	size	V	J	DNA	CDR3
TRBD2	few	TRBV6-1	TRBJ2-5	TGTGCCAGCAGTGAAGCTAGCGGGGGGCAAGAGACCCAGTACTTC	CASSEASGGQETQYF
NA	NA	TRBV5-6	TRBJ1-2	TGTGCCAGCAGCTTGGAACAGCCGGTAGGCTACACCTTC	CASSLEQPVGYTF
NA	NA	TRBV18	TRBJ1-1	TGTGCCAGCTCACTACCGGAGATGAACACTGAAGCTTTCTTT	CASSLPEMNTEAFF
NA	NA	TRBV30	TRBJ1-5	TGTGCCTGGAGTGAGACAGACAATCAGCCCCAGCATTTT	CAWSETDNQPQHF
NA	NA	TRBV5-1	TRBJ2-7	TGCGCCAGTTTCTACGAGCAGTACTTC	CASFYEQYF
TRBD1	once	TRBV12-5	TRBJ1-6	TGTGCTAGTGGTGTACAGGGGCTTAGGGATTCACCCCTCCACTTT	CASGVQGLRDSPLHF
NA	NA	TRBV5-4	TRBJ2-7	TGTGCCAGCAGCTTTGTTGGCAGATACTACGAGCAGTACTTC	CASSFVGRYYEQYF
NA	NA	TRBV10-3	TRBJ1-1	TGTGCCATCAGTGACAGCCTATCGAACACTGAAGCTTTCTTT	CAISDSLSNTEAFF
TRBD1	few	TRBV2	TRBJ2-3	TGTGCCAGCAGCGAAACAGGGGGACACACAGATACGCAGTATTTT	CASSETGGHTDTQYF
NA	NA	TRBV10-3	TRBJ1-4	TGTGCCATCCAACAGGGAACTAATGAAAAACTGTTTTTT	CAIQQGTNEKLFF
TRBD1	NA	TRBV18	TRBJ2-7	TGTGCCAGCTCACCACGAGAGGGACAGACTAACCTCTACGAGCAGTACTTC	CASSPREGQTNLYEQYF
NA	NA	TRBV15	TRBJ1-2	TGTGCCACCAGCAGAGGTGGGGGGGGCTACACCTTC	CATSRGGGGYTF
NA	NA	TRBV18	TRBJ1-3	TGTGCCAGCTCACCGGATTTGGGAAACACCATATATTTT	CASSPDLGNTIYF
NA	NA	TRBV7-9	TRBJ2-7	TGTGCCAGCAGCCAAGACAGCCTAATCTACGAGCAGTACTTC	CASSQDSLIYEQYF
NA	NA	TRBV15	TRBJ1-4	TGTGCCACCAGCAGAAGGGGGAAGGGGGTAGACTATGAAAAACTGTTTTTT	CATSRRGKGVDYEKLFF
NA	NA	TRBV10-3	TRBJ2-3	TGTGCCATCAGTGCGGGGACTGGGGGGAGCCGGGATACGCAGTATTTT	CAISAGTGGSRDTQYF
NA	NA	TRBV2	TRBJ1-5	TGTGCCAGCAGTGGATACCGGTCCAATCAGCCCCAGCATTTT	CASSGYRSNQPQHF
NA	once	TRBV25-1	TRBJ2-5	TGTGCCAGCAGCGTCGAGACAGGCCCAAGAGCGACCCAGTACTTC	CASSVETGPRATQYF
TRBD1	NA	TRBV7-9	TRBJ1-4	TGTGCCAGCAGCCCGCGACGAAGGACAGGGCTACATGAAAAACTGTTTTTT	CASSPRRRTGLHEKLFF
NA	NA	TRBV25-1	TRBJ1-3	TGTGCCAGCAGTGAATTCTTTACAGGATCCTCTGGAAACACCATATATTTT	CASSEFFTGSSGNTIYF
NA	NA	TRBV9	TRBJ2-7	TGTGCCAGCAGCCCGGACAGCGGGTCTTACGAGCAGTACTTC	CASSPDSGSYEQYF
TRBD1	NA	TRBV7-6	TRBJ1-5	TGTGCCAGCAGCTTAGGACAGGGGGCAGGACAGCCCCAGCATTTT	CASSLGQGAGQPQHF
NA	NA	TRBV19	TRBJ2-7	TGTGCCAGTAGTATTACCGGGACAAGCTACGAGCAGTACTTC	CASSITGTSYEQYF
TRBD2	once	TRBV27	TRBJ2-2	TGTGCCAGCAGTTTTTCAAGACTAGCGGGGGGCGGGGAGCTGTTTTTT	CASSFSRLAGGGELFF
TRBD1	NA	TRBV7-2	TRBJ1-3	TGTGCCAGCAGCTTAGTCAGGGGGCTAGGAAACACCATATATTTT	CASSLVRGLGNTIYF
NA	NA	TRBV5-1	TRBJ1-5	TGCGCCAGCACCGGGCTCCCTGGCAATCAGCCCCAGCATTTT	CASTGLPGNQPQHF
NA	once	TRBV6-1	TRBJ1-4	TGTGCCAGCAGTGGGTCTTGGGGGGAAGGAGAAAAACTGTTTTTT	CASSGSWGEGEKLFF
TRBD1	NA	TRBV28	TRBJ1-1	TGTGCCAGCAGTAAAAACAGGGGATGGGGCACTGAAGCTTTCTTT	CASSKNRGWGTEAFF
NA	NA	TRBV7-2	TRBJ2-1	TGTGCCAGCAGCCCGGACTTGGGAGCCCACAATGAGCAGTTCTTC	CASSPDLGAHNEQFF
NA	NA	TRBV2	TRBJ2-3	TGTGCCAGCAGCGACCTGGGCGATACGCAGTATTTT	CASSDLGDTQYF
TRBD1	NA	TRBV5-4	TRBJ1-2	TGTGCCAGCAGCGCTGACAGGGGGAACTATGGCTACACCTTC	CASSADRGNYGYTF
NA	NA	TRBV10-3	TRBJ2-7	TGTGCCATCAGTGACCCCTCCGGGGGGCGGTCCTACGAGCAGTACTTC	CAISDPSGGRSYEQYF
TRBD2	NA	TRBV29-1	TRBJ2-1	TGCAGCTCTCGCGAGGGCGGGGGGGGAGGGGAGCAGTTCTTC	CSSREGGGGGEQFF
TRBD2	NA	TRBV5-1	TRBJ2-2	TGCGCCAGCAGCCCTATAGCGGGGGGGAACACCGGGGAGCTGTTTTTT	CASSPIAGGNTGELFF
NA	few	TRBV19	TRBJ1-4	TGTGCCAGTAGTGCTCGGGGGGTTACTAATGAAAAACTGTTTTTT	CASSARGVTNEKLFF
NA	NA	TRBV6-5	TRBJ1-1	TGTGCCAGCAGTTACTCGAGGTACACTGAAGCTTTCTTT	CASSYSRYTEAFF
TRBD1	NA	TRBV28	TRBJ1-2	TGTGCCATTAAGGGACAGGGGGTCTACGGCTACACCTTC	CAIKGQGVYGYTF